The clone carrying this TCR beta chain showed up just once. The source of the sample is a study of blood T cell repertoires in COVID-19. The CDR3 totals 14 residues. V shed 5 bases and J 1 base; nucleotides not matched to a gene: 1. Germline V gives CDR1 MNHEY, CDR2 SMNVEV (reference sequence). TCRdb's table, derived via immunoSEQ multiplex PCR, lists solely in-frame clones and lacks some. The sample has 30,000 or so clones; about 90% are singletons. The clonotype comes from a human donor with active COVID-19. The donor label of this sample is uncertain. The chain has TRBV27 and TRBJ1-1, with 10 bases fitting TRBD1. Sequenced material: peripheral blood. The DNA of the CDR3 is TGTGCCAGCAGTCGGACAGGGGGGAACACTGAAGCTTTCTTT. The encoded protein is CASSRTGGNTEAFF.